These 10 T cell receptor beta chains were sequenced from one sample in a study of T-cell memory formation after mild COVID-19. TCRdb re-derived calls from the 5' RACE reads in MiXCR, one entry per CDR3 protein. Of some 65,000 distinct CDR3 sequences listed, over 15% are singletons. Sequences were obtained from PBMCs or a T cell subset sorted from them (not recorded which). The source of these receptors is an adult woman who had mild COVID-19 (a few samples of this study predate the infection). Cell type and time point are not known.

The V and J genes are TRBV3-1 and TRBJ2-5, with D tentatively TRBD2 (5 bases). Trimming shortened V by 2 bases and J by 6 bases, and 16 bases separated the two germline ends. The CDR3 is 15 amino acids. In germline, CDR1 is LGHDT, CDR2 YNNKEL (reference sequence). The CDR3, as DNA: TGTGCCAGCAGCCAACCTCCCTTAGCGAGGAAGACCCAGTACTTC. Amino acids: CASSQPPLARKTQYF.

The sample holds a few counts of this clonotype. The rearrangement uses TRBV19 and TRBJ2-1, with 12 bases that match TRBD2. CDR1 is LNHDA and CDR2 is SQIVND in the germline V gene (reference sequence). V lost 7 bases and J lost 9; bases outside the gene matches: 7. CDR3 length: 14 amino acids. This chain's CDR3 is CASTLLAGGVEQFF. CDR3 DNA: TGTGCCAGTACCTTACTAGCGGGAGGAGTTGAGCAGTTCTTC.

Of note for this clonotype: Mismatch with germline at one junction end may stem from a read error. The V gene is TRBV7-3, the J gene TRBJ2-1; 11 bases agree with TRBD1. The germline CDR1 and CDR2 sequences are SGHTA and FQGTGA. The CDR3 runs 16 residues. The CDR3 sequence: CASSLLDRGPSNEQFF. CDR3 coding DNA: TGCGCCAGCAGCTTATTGGACAGGGGGCCTTCCAATGAGCAGTTCTTC.

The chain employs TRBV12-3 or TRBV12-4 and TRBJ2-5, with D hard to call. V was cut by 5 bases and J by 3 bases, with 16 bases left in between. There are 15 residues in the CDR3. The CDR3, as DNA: TGTGCCAGCAGTATCGAGGCAGTTGGGGAAGAGACCCAGTACTTC. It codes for CASSIEAVGEETQYF.

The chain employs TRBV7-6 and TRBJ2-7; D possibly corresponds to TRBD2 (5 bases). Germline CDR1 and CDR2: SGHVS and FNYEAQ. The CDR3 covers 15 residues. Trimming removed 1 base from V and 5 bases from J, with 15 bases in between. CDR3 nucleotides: TGTGCCAGCAGCTTAGTGCTCGGGATGAGCCACGAGCAGTACTTC. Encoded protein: CASSLVLGMSHEQYF.

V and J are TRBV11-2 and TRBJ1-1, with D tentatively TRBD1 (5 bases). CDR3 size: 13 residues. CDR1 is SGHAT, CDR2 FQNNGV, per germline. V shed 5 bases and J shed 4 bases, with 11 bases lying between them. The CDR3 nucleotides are TGTGCCAGCAGCCCAGGGAGGGCCACTGAAGCTTTCTTT. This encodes CASSPGRATEAFF.

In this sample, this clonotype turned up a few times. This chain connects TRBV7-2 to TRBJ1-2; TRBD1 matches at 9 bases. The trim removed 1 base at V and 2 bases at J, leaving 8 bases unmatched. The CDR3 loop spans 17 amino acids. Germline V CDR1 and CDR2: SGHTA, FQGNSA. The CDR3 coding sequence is TGTGCCAGCAGCTTAGGTTCTCCGGGACAGGGAAACTATGGCTACACCTTC. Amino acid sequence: CASSLGSPGQGNYGYTF.

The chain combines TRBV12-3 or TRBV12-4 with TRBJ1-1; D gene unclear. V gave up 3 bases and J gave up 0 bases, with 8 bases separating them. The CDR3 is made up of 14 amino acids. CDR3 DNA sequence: TGTGCCAGCAGTTTGGGCGTAATGAACACTGAAGCTTTCTTT. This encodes CASSLGVMNTEAFF.

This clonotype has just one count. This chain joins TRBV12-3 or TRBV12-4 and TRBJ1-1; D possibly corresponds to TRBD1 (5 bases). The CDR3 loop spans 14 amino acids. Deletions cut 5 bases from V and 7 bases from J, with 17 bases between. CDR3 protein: CASSPRLGESEAFF. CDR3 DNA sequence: TGTGCCAGCAGTCCTCGCCTGGGGGAGAGTGAAGCTTTCTTT.

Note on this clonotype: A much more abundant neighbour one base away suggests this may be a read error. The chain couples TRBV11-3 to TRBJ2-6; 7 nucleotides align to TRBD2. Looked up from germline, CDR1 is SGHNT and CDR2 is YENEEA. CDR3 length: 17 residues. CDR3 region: CDSSFSGGYSETNVLTF. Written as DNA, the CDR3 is TGTGACAGCAGCTTTTCGGGGGGTTATTCGGAAACCAACGTCCTGACTTTC.